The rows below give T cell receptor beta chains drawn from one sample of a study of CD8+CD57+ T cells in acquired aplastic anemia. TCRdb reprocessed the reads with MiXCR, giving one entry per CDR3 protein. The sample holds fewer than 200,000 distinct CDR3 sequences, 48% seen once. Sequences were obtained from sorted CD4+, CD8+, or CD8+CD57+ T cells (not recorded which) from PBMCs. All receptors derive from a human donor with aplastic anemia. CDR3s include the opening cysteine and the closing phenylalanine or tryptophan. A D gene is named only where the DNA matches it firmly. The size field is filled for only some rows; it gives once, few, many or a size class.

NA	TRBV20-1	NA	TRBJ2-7	TGCAGTGCTAGGGGCAGGGGGGACTACGAGCAGTACTTC	CSARGRGDYEQYF
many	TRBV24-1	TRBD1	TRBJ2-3	TGTGCCACCAGTGCCGGGACAGGGGGTCCAGATACGCAGTATTTT	CATSAGTGGPDTQYF
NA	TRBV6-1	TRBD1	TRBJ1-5	TGTGCCAGCAACGGACAGGGTTCGGGCAATCAGCCCCAGCATTTT	CASNGQGSGNQPQHF
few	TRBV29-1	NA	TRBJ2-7	TGCAGCGTTGACGGAGCAGGGTTTGCCGAGCAGTACTTC	CSVDGAGFAEQYF
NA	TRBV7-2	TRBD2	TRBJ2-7	TGTGCCAGCAGTTCTAGCGGGGGCGCGGCCTACGAGCAGTACTTC	CASSSSGGAAYEQYF
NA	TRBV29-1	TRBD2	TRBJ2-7	TGCAGTGAAGCCGGGCGGGGGGCGTACGAGCAGTACTTC	CSEAGRGAYEQYF
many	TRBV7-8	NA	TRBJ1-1	TGTGCCAGCAGCTTGGGGTCAGGGTATACGAACACTGAAGCTTTCTTT	CASSLGSGYTNTEAFF
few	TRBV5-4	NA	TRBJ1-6	TGTGCCAGCAGCCAGACCGGGAATAATTCACCCCTCCACTTT	CASSQTGNNSPLHF
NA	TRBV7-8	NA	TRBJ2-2	TGTGCCAGCAGCTTACTAGTGTACGGCGGGGAGCTGTTTTTT	CASSLLVYGGELFF
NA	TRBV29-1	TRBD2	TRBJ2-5	TGCAGCGTTGAAGGGTGGAGCGGGAGTGTTCAAGAGACCCAGTACTTC	CSVEGWSGSVQETQYF
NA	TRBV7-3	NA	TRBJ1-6	TGTGCCAGCAGCTCCGGGGCTAATTCACCCCTCCACTTT	CASSSGANSPLHF
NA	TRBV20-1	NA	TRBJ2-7	TGCAGTGCCCCGGACTCTCGGCGTGACGAGCAGTACTTC	CSAPDSRRDEQYF
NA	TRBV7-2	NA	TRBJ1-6	TGTGCCAGCAGCTTAGCGGGGAGTAATAATTCACCCCTCCACTTT	CASSLAGSNNSPLHF
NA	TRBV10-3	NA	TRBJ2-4	TGTGCCAGTACAATAAATTGGGGGGGCGCCGGCATTCAGTACTTC	CASTINWGGAGIQYF
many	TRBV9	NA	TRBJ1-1	TGTGCCAGTAGTGTGGAGAACACTGAAGCTTTCTTT	CASSVENTEAFF
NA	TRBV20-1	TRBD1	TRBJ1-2	TGCAGTGCTAGACCTACAGGGGGTGGCTATGGCTACACCTTC	CSARPTGGGYGYTF
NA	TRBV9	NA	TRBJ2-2	TGTGCCAGCAGCGTAGGCCCAAAGGGTTTAAACGCCGGGGAGCTGTTTTTT	CASSVGPKGLNAGELFF
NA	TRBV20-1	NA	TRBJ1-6	TGCAGTGCTATGGAATCTGGCAATTCACCTCCCCACTTT	CSAMESGNSPPHF
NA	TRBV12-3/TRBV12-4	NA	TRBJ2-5	TGTGCCAGCAGTTTACGGGGAACCGGGGAGACCCAGTACTTC	CASSLRGTGETQYF
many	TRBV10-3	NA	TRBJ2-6	TGTGGTTGCCGGAGGCCCTTCTCTGGGGCCAACGTCCTGACTTTC	CGCRRPFSGANVLTF
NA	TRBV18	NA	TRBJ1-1	TGTGCCAGCTCCCCCGGCTTTCAGGAGGCCACTGAAGCTTTCTTT	CASSPGFQEATEAFF
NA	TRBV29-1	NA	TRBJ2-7	TGCAGCGTATGGACCGATATCTACGAGCAGTACTTC	CSVWTDIYEQYF
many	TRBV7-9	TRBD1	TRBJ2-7	TGTGCCAGCAGCTCCCGGACAGGGACAGTCTACGAGCAGTACTTC	CASSSRTGTVYEQYF
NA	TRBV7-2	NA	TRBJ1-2	TGTGCCAGCAGCTTTGGGAGTCTTGGCAGCGGCTACACCTTC	CASSFGSLGSGYTF
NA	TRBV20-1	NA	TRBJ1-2	TGCAGTGCCAGGACAGTTAACTATGGCTACACCTTC	CSARTVNYGYTF
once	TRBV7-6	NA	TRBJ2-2	TGTGCCAGCAGCCTCCTCACCGGGGAGCTGTTTTTT	CASSLLTGELFF
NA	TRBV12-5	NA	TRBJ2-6	TGTGCTAGTGGTAGACAGGTCTCTGGGGCCAACGTCCTGACTTTC	CASGRQVSGANVLTF
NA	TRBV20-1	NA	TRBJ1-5	TGCAGTGCTATTCTGCAGGGGCGAGGCAATCAGCCCCAGCATTTT	CSAILQGRGNQPQHF